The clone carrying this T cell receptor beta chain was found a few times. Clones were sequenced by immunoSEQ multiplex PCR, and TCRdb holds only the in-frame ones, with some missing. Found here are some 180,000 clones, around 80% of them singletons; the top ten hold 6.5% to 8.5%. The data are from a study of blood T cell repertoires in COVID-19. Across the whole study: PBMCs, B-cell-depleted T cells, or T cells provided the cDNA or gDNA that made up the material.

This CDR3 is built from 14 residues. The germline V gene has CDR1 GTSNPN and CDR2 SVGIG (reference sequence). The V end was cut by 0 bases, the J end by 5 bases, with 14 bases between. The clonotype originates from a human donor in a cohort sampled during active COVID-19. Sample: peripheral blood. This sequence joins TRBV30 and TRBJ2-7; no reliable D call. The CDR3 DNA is TGTGCCTGGAGTGTAACCCTTCTCGCGAACGAGCAGTACTTC. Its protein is CAWSVTLLANEQYF.